The 14 T cell receptor beta chains reported below all come from one sample, sequenced in a study of control samples from healthy donors and cancer patients. Measured with immunoSEQ multiplex PCR; TCRdb has only the in-frame clones, and not every one. The sample lists just over 80,000 clones, roughly 94% occurring once. The sample comprised blood. The receptors were sampled from a young woman in good health.

This chain connects TRBV5-1 to TRBJ2-5, with D hard to call. The V end lost 0 bases, the J end lost 9 bases, and 15 bases lay between the germline ends. The CDR3 runs to 14 residues. From germline, CDR1 is SGHRS and CDR2 YFSETQ. CDR3 coding DNA: TGCGCCAGCAGCTTGGACCTGACCACGCTATCCCAGTACTTC. The encoded protein is CASSLDLTTLSQYF. Combining the CDR3 with reference TRBV5-1 and TRBJ2-5 gives the whole variable domain KAGVTQTPRYLIKTRGQQVTLSCSPISGHRSVSWYQQTPGQGLQFLFEYFSETQRNKGNFPGRFSGRQFSNSRSEMNVSTLELGDSALYLCASSLDLTTLSQYFGPGTRLLVL.

The chain employs TRBV5-4 and TRBJ1-2; 7 bases agree with TRBD1. From germline, CDR1 is SGHNT and CDR2 YYREEE (reference sequence). The CDR3 contains 15 residues. V gave up 2 bases and J gave up 7 bases; unmatched junction bases: 11. CDR3 sequence (DNA): TGTGCCAGCAGCTTTAACACGGGACAGAATGGTGGCTACACCTTC. This sequence encodes CASSFNTGQNGGYTF.

The V call is TRBV3-1 (or the pseudogene TRBV3-2), the J call TRBJ2-5; 7 bases line up with TRBD1. V lost 7 bases to trimming and J lost 5 bases; unmatched junction nucleotides: 7. Germline V gene lookup returns CDR1 LGHDT and CDR2 YNNKEL (reference sequence). The CDR3 sequence is 13 residues long. The CDR3 DNA is TGTGCCAGCAAGCGAGGGGGCGCGGAGACCCAGTACTTC. The encoded protein is CASKRGGAETQYF.

The chain is built from TRBV24-1 and TRBJ2-3; D is perhaps TRBD1 (5 bases). Looked up from germline, CDR1 is KGHDR and CDR2 is SFDVKD. With 5 bases removed from V and 5 bases from J, the gap between germline ends came to 16 bases. This CDR3 is built from 15 residues. In DNA form, the CDR3 reads TGTGCCACCAGTGTGGGGCAGTTGTTCGGAGATACGCAGTATTTT. Protein sequence: CATSVGQLFGDTQYF.

The CDR3 DNA sequence: TGTGCCAGCAGCCTACTAGCGGGGGGCGTAGATACGCAGTATTTT. Its translation is CASSLLAGGVDTQYF. The V and J genes are TRBV28 and TRBJ2-3; 12 bases fit TRBD2. After removal of 6 bases from V and 5 bases from J, the junction contained 6 bases not matched to a gene. Germline CDR1 reads MDHEN; CDR2 reads SYDVKM. The CDR3 spans 15 residues.

V gene TRBV14 combines with J gene TRBJ1-1; unclear D gene. Germline values: CDR1 SGHDN, CDR2 FVKESK. The CDR3 totals 16 residues. V lost 0 bases and J 2 bases, leaving 13 bases between the germline ends. The CDR3 spells CASSQDLPTGNTEAFF. The CDR3 DNA reads TGTGCCAGCAGCCAAGATCTCCCAACGGGTAACACTGAAGCTTTCTTT.

The chain employs TRBV7-2 and TRBJ1-1; the D is unclear. The germline V and J ends were trimmed by 1 base and 1 base, with 10 bases remaining between them. Germline CDR1 SGHTA, CDR2 FQGNSA. The CDR3 is 15 amino acids. The CDR3 nucleotides read TGTGCCAGCAGCTTAGTAGGACGGAAGAACACTGAAGCTTTCTTT. Translating gives CASSLVGRKNTEAFF.

The chain carries TRBV4-3 and TRBJ2-1, with 8 bases aligning to TRBD2. The CDR3 spans 15 residues. Trimming at V came to 2 bases and at J to 0 bases, leaving 0 bases not matched to a gene. Germline V gene data show CDR1 as LGHNA and CDR2 as YSLEER. This CDR3 reads CASSQRGGSYNEQFF. DNA of the CDR3: TGCGCCAGCAGCCAACGGGGGGGCTCCTACAATGAGCAGTTCTTC.

The table lists this clone with a few counts. The chain is built from TRBV5-1 and TRBJ1-2; 7 bases are a match to TRBD1. CDR3 length equals 15 residues. The germline CDR1 and CDR2 sequences are SGHRS and YFSETQ. The trim removed 4 bases at V and 8 bases at J, leaving 14 bases unmatched. The CDR3 DNA sequence: TGCGCCAGCAGCCTAAGTACAGGGGTAGCCGGCGGCTACACCTTC. It encodes CASSLSTGVAGGYTF.

The chain couples TRBV28 to TRBJ1-2; 10 positions agree with TRBD1. V was clipped by 6 bases and J by 7 bases; unmatched bases: 17. Germline CDR1 and CDR2: MDHEN and SYDVKM. This CDR3 spans 17 amino acids. The CDR3 DNA reads TGTGCCAGCAGCTCCCCCGGGCGGGGACAGGGGTTGGGTGGCTACACCTTC. Protein sequence: CASSSPGRGQGLGGYTF.

The V call is TRBV27, the J call TRBJ2-2, with 13 bases identical to TRBD2. Germline CDR1 is MNHEY and CDR2 is SMNVEV (reference sequence). J lost 6 bases, V lost 4 bases, and 11 bases had no gene match. The CDR3 runs to 18 residues. The CDR3, as DNA: TGTGCCAGCAGTTCGATAAGGACTAGCGGGAGATTATCCGGGGAGCTGTTTTTT. Its translation is CASSSIRTSGRLSGELFF.

The rearrangement uses TRBV10-3 and TRBJ2-7; D may correspond to TRBD1 or TRBD2 (5 bases each). The CDR3 length is 12 residues. Germline CDR1 reads ENHRY; CDR2 reads SYGVKD. Trimming took off 4 bases at V and 5 bases at J, with 9 bases between the two ends. This CDR3 is CAISVLGHEQYF. The DNA for the CDR3 is TGTGCCATCAGTGTTCTGGGACACGAGCAGTACTTC.

The V call is TRBV28, the J call TRBJ1-5; TRBD1 matches 8 bases. With 6 bases clipped from V and 7 bases from J, the junction kept 14 bases outside the gene matches. Germline values: CDR1 MDHEN, CDR2 SYDVKM. This CDR3 contains 16 residues. CDR3 sequence reads: CASSPRTGRDGQPQHF. CDR3 bases: TGTGCCAGCAGCCCAAGGACAGGGAGAGACGGGCAGCCCCAGCATTTT.

The J gene is TRBJ2-1, the V gene TRBV29-1; unclear D gene. The V and J ends lost 4 bases and 0 bases respectively, with 7 bases between them. Per the germline V gene, CDR1 is SQVTM and CDR2 is ANQGSEA. The CDR3 contains 13 residues. The DNA of the CDR3 is TGCAGCGTTGCGGATCACTCCTACAATGAGCAGTTCTTC. Translation: CSVADHSYNEQFF.